The clone carrying this T cell receptor beta chain was seen ten or more times. The antigen is unknown. TCRdb analysed the reads with MiXCR anew, one entry per CDR3 protein. The table has some 320,000 distinct CDR3 sequences, roughly 9.5% seen once; the top ten hold 3.5% to 4.5%. Trimming took 2 bases from V and 0 from J; bases not matched to a gene: 15. Germline V gene sequence: CDR1 SGHVS, CDR2 FNYEAQ. The CDR3 sequence is 22 residues long. This sample is part of a study of T cell repertoires in cytomegalovirus infection. Study overall: Shared public TCR beta signatures pointed to both CMV infection and a matching HLA type.

The study, taken as a whole, reports: Dominating the ex vivo response were TCR beta clonotypes that were CMV-specific and HLA-C-restricted.

The sequence was collected from a human donor in good health (CMV status not recorded). Some clones in this sample may be carry-over from other donors' samples. This rearrangement joins TRBV7-6 to TRBJ2-1; 14 bases align to TRBD2. Sequenced input: PBMCs. The CDR3 protein is CASSLPTSPGLAGASSYNEQFF. In DNA, the CDR3 is TGTGCCAGCAGCTTACCGACGTCACCGGGACTAGCGGGAGCTAGCTCCTACAATGAGCAGTTCTTC. The complete variable domain, with remaining parts taken from reference TRBV7-6 and TRBJ2-1, reads GAGVSQSPRYKVTKRGQDVALRCDPISGHVSLYWYRQALGQGPEFLTYFNYEAQQDKSGLPNDRFSAERPEGSISTLTIQRTEQRDSAMYRCASSLPTSPGLAGASSYNEQFFGPGTRLTVL.